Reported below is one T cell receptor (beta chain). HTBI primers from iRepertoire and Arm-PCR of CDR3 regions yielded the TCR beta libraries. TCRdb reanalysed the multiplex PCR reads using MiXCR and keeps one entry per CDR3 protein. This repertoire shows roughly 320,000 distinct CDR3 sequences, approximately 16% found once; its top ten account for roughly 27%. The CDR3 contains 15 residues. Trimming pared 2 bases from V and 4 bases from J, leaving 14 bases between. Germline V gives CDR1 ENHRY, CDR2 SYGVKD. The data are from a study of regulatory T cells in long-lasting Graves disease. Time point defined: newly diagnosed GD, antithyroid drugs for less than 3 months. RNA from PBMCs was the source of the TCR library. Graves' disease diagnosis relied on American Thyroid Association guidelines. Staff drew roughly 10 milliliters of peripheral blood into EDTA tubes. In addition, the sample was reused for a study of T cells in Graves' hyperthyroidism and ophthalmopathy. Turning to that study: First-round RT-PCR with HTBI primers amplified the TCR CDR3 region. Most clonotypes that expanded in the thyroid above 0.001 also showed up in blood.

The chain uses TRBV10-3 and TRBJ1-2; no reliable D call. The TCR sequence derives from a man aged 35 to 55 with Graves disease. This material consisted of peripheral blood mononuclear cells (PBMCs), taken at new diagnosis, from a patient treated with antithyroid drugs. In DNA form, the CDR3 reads TGTGCCATCAGTGAGCCTAGGGTCCTTCTCTATGGCTACACCTTC. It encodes CAISEPRVLLYGYTF.